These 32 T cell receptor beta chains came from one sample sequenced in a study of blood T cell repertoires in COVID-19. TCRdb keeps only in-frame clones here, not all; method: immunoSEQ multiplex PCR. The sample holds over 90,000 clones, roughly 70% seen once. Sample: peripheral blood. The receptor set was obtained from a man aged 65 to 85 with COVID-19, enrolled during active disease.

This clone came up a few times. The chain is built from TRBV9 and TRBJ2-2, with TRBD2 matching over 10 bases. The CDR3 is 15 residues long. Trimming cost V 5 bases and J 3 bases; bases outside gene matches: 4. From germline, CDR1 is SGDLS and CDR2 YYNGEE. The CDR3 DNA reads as TGTGCCAGCAGAGCGGGAGGGCCCTACACCGGGGAGCTGTTTTTT. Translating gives CASRAGGPYTGELFF.

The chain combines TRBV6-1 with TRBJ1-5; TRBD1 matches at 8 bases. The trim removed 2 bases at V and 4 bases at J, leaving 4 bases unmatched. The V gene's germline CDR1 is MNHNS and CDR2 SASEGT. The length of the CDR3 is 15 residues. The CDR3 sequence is CASSEWGQDNQPQHF. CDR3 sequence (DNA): TGTGCCAGCAGTGAATGGGGACAGGATAATCAGCCCCAGCATTTT.

In nucleotides, the CDR3 is TGTGCCAGCAGCCAAAGGGGACAGGGGGTACCCCAGCATTTT. Its translation is CASSQRGQGVPQHF. V gene TRBV3-1 (or the pseudogene TRBV3-2) combines with J gene TRBJ1-5, with 11 bases identical to TRBD1. This CDR3 has 14 residues. Germline lookup yields CDR1 LGHDT and CDR2 YNNKEL (reference sequence). V dropped 2 bases and J dropped 10; count of bases not matched to a gene: 4.

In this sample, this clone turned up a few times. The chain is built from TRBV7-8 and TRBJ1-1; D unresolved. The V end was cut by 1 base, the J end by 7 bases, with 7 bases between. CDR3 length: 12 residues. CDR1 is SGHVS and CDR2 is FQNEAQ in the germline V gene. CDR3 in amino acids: CASSLGVNEAFF. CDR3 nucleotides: TGTGCCAGCAGCTTAGGAGTAAATGAAGCTTTCTTT. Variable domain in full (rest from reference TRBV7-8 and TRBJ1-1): GAGVSQSPRYKVAKRGQDVALRCDPISGHVSLFWYQQALGQGPEFLTYFQNEAQLDKSGLPSDRFFAERPEGSVSTLKIQRTQQEDSAVYLCASSLGVNEAFFGQGTRLTVV.

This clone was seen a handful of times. Here the CDR3 reads CAILTAGTHSGYTF. Written as DNA, the CDR3 is TGTGCCATACTCACCGCAGGGACACATAGTGGCTACACCTTC. The rearrangement links TRBV6-5 to TRBJ1-2; TRBD1 is a possible D gene (6 bases). CDR1 and CDR2 (germline): MNHEY, SVGAGI. Trimming took off 10 bases at V and 7 bases at J, with 22 bases between the two ends. This CDR3 has 14 amino acids.

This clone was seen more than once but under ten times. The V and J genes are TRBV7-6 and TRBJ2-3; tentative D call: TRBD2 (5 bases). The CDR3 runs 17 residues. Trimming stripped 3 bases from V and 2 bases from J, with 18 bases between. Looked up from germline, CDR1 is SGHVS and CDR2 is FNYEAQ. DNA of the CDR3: TGTGCCAGCAGCTTGAGTGGTGGATCGGGATTCACAGATACGCAGTATTTT. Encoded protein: CASSLSGGSGFTDTQYF.

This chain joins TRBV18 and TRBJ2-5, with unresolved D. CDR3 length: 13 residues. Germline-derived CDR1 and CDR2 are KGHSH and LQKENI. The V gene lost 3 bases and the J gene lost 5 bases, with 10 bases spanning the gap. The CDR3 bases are TGTGCCAGCTCACCGTCTCGAGTGGAGACCCAGTACTTC. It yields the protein CASSPSRVETQYF.

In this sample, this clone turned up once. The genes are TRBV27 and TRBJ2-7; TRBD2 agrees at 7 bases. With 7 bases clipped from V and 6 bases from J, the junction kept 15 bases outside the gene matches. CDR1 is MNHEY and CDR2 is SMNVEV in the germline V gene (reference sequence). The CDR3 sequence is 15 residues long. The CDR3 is CASTPWAGVLGEQYF. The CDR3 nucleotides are TGTGCCAGCACCCCATGGGCGGGAGTTTTGGGCGAGCAGTACTTC.

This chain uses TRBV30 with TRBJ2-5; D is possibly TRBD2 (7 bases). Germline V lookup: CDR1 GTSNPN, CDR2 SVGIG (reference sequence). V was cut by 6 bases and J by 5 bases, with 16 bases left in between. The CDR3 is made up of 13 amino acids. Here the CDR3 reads CACIRGGVETQYF. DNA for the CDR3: TGTGCCTGTATCAGGGGAGGGGTTGAGACCCAGTACTTC.

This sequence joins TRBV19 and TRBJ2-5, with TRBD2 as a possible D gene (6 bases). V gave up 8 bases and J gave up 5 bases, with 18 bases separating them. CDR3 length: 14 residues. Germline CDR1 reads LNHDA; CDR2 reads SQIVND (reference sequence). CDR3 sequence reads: CASGPGLRLETQYF. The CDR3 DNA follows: TGTGCCAGTGGCCCGGGACTCCGATTGGAGACCCAGTACTTC.

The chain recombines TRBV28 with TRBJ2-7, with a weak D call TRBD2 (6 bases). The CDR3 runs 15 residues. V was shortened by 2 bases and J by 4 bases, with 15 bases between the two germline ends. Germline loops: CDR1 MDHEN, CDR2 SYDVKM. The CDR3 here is CASSLDVRRGYEQYF. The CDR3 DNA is TGTGCCAGCAGTTTAGACGTTCGACGGGGGTACGAGCAGTACTTC.

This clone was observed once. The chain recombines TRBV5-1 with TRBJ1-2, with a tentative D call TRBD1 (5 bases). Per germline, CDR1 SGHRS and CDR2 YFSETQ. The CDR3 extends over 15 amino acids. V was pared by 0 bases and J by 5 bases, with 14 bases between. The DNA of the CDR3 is TGCGCCAGCAGCTTGGAGTCAGGGTATCCGTATGGCTACACCTTC. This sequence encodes CASSLESGYPYGYTF.

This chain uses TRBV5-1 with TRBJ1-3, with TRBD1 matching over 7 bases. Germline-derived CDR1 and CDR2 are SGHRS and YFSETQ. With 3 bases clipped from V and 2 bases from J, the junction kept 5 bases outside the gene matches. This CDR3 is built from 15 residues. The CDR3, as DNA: TGCGCCAGCAGCTCTCAGGGGACAGCTGGAAACACCATATATTTT. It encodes CASSSQGTAGNTIYF.

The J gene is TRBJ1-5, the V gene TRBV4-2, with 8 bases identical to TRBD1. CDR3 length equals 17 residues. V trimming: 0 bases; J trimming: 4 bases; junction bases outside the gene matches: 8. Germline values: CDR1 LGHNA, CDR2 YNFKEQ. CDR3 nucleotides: TGTGCCAGCAGCCAAGATCCCGACAGGGGTCGGAATCAGCCCCAGCATTTT. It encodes CASSQDPDRGRNQPQHF.

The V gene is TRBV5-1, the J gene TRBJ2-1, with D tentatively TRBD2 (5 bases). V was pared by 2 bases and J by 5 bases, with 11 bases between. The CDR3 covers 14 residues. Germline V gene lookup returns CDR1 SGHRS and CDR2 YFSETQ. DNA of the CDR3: TGCGCCAGCAGCTTTGGCGGGCTTAACAATGAGCAGTTCTTC. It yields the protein CASSFGGLNNEQFF. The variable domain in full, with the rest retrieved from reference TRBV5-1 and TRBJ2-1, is KAGVTQTPRYLIKTRGQQVTLSCSPISGHRSVSWYQQTPGQGLQFLFEYFSETQRNKGNFPGRFSGRQFSNSRSEMNVSTLELGDSALYLCASSFGGLNNEQFFGPGTRLTVL.

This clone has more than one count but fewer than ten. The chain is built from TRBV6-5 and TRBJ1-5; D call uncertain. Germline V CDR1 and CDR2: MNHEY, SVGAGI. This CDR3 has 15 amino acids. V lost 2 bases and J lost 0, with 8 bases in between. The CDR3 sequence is CASSYGQNSNQPQHF. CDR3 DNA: TGTGCCAGCAGTTACGGGCAGAATAGCAATCAGCCCCAGCATTTT.

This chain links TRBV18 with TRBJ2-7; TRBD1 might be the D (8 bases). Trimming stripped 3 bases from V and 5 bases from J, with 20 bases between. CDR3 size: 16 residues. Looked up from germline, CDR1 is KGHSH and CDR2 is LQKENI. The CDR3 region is CASSPPGLQGVNEQYF. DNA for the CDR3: TGTGCCAGCTCACCTCCGGGACTACAGGGGGTCAACGAGCAGTACTTC.

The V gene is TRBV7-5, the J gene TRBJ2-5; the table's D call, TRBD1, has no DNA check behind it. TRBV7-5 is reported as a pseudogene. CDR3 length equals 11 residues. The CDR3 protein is CARSLTGLRYF. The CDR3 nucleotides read TGTGCCAGAAGCCTGACAGGGCTGAGGTACTTC.

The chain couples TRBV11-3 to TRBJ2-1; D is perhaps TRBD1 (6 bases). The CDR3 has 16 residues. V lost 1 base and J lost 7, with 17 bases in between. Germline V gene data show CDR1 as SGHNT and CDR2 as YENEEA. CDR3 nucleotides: TGTGCCAGCAGCTTAGGTACAGGGAAATTTGAAAATGAGCAGTTCTTC. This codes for CASSLGTGKFENEQFF.

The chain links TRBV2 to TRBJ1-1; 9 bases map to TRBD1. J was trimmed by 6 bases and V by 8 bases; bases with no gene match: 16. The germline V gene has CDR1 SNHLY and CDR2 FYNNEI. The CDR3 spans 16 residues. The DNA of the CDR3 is TGTGCCAGCGTAATAGGACAGGGGATGTACAGTCCTGAAGCTTTCTTT. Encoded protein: CASVIGQGMYSPEAFF.

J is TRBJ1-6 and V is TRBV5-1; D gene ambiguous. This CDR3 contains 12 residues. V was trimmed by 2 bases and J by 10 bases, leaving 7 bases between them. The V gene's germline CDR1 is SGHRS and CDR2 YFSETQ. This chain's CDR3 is CASSLEGSPLHF. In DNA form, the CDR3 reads TGCGCCAGCAGCTTAGAGGGCTCACCCCTCCACTTT.

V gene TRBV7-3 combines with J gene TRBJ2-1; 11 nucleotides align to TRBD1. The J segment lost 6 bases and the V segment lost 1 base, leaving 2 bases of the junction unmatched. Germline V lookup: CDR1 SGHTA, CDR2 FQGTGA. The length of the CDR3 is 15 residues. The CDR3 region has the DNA TGTGCCAGCAGCTTAATGGGACAGGGGGGCAATGAGCAGTTCTTC. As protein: CASSLMGQGGNEQFF. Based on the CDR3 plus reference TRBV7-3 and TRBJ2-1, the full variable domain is GAGVSQTPSNKVTEKGKYVELRCDPISGHTALYWYRQSLGQGPEFLIYFQGTGAADDSGLPNDRFFAVRPEGSVSTLKIQRTERGDSAVYLCASSLMGQGGNEQFFGPGTRLTVL.

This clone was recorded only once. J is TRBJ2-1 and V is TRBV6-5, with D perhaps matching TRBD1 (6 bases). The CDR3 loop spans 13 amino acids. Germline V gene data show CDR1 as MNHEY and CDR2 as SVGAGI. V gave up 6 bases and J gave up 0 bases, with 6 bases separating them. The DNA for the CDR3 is TGTGCCAGCAGGGGGGCCTCCTACAATGAGCAGTTCTTC. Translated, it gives CASRGASYNEQFF.

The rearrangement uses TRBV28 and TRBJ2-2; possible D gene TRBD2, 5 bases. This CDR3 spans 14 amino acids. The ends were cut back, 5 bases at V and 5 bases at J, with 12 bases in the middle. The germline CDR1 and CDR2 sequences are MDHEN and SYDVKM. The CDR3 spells CASSPTPGTGELFF. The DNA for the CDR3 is TGTGCCAGCAGTCCTACGCCGGGGACCGGGGAGCTGTTTTTT.

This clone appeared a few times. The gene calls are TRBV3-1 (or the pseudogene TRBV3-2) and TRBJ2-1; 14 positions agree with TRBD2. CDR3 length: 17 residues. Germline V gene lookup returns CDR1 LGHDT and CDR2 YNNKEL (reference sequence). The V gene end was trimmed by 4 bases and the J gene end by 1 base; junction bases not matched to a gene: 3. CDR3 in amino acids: CASSPGTSGSSYNEQFF. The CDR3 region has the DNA TGTGCCAGCAGCCCTGGGACTAGCGGGAGTTCCTACAATGAGCAGTTCTTC.

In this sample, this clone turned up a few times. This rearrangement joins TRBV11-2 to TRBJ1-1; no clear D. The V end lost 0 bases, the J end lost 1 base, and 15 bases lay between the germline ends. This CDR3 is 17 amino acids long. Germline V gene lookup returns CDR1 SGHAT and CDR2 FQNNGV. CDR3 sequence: CASSLDMREGGNTEAFF. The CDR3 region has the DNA TGTGCCAGCAGCTTAGATATGAGGGAAGGAGGGAACACTGAAGCTTTCTTT.

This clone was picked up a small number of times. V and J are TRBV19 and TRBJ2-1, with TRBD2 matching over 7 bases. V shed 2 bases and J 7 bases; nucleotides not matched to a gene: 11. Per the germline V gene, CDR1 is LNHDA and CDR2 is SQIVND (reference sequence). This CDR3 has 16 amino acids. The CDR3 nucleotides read TGTGCCAGTAGTATAAACAAGGGAGGGCCGAGGAATGAGCAGTTCTTC. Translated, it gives CASSINKGGPRNEQFF.

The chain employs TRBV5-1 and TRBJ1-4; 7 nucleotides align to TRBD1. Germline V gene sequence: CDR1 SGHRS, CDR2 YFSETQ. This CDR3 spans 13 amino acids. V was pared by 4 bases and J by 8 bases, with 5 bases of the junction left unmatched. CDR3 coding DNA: TGCGCCAGCAGCCCCGAGACAGGGGAAAAACTGTTTTTT. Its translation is CASSPETGEKLFF.

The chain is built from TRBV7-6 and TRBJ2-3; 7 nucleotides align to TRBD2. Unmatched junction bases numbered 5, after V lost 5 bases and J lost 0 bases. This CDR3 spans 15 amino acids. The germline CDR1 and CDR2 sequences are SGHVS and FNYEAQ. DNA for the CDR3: TGTGCCAGCAGCATTCTAGCGGCCAGCACAGATACGCAGTATTTT. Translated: CASSILAASTDTQYF.

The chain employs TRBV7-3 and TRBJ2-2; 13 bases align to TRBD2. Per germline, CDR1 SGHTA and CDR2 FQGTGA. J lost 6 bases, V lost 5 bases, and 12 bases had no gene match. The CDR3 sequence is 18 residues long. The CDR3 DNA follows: TGTGCCAGCAGCCACAGTGGACTAGCGGGAGAAAGAGCCGGGGAGCTGTTTTTT. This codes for CASSHSGLAGERAGELFF.

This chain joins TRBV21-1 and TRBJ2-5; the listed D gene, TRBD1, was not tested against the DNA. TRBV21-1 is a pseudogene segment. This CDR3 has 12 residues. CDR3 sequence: CASIEDRVAQYF. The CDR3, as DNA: TGTGCCAGCATAGAGGACAGGGTGGCCCAGTACTTC.

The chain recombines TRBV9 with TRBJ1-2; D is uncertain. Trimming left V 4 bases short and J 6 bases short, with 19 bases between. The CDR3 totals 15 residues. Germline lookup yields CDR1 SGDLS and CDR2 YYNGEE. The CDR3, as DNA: TGTGCCAGCAGCCCTAACCCGGGAGTTATACATGGCTACACCTTC. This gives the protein CASSPNPGVIHGYTF.